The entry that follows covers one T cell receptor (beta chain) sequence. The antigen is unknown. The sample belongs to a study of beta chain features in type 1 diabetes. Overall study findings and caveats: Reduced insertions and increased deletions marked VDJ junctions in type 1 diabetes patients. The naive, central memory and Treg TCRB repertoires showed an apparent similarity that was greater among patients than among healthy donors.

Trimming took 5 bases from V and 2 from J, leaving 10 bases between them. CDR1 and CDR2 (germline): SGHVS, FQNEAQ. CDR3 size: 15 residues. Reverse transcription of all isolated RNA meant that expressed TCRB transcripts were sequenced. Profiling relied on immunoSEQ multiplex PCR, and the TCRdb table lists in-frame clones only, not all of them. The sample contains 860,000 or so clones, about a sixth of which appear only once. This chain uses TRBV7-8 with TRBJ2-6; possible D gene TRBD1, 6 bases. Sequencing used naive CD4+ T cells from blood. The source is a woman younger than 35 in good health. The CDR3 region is CASSKPGAGANVLTF. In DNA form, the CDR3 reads TGTGCCAGCAGCAAGCCAGGGGCTGGGGCCAACGTCCTGACTTTC.